The 32 T cell receptor beta chains given below trace back to one sample, sequenced in a study of T cell repertoires in cytomegalovirus infection. For these TCRs, the target antigens are not known. TCRdb independently ran MiXCR on the reads; one entry per CDR3 protein. The data contain 100,000 to 150,000 distinct CDR3 sequences, more than 30% of them singletons. The sequenced sample was CD8+ T cells from cultured PBMCs, obtained from culture after CMV antigen stimulation. The source is a human donor in good health (CMV status not recorded). Some clones in this sample may be carry-over from other donors' samples.

This clonotype came up many times. The CDR3 spells CASNPLDRPDTQYF. The CDR3 DNA reads TGTGCCAGCAATCCCCTTGACAGACCAGATACGCAGTATTTT. J is TRBJ2-3 and V is TRBV19; D is possibly TRBD1 (5 bases). The CDR3 runs 14 residues. Germline V CDR1 and CDR2: LNHDA, SQIVND (reference sequence). The V end lost 9 bases, the J end lost 4 bases, and 17 bases lay between the germline ends.

The CDR3 spells CASSPLGGGLQETQYF. The CDR3 DNA is TGTGCCAGCAGCCCCCTTGGGGGGGGCCTCCAAGAGACCCAGTACTTC. The chain employs TRBV28 and TRBJ2-5; TRBD2 might be the D (7 bases). Germline values: CDR1 MDHEN, CDR2 SYDVKM. This CDR3 contains 16 residues. V dropped 6 bases and J dropped 1 base, with 18 bases sitting between them.

The CDR3 here is CASSQGGSAYEQYF. The DNA for the CDR3 is TGCGCCAGCAGCCAAGGAGGGTCCGCCTACGAGCAGTACTTC. V usage is TRBV4-1 and J usage is TRBJ2-7, with D possibly matching TRBD2 (5 bases). The CDR3 has 14 amino acids. Looked up from germline, CDR1 is MGHRA and CDR2 is YSYEKL. The V and J ends lost 1 base and 2 bases respectively, with 9 bases between them.

The table lists this clonotype with a few counts. The chain uses TRBV7-9 and TRBJ1-6; no clear D gene. The CDR3 loop spans 17 amino acids. V lost 3 bases and J lost 0, with 12 bases in between. Germline V gene sequence: CDR1 SEHNR, CDR2 FQNEAQ (reference sequence). The CDR3 bases are TGTGCCAGCAGCTTCCTAGGACGGAGCTCCTATAATTCACCCCTCCACTTT. This codes for CASSFLGRSSYNSPLHF.

In its sample, this clonotype was seen a few times. The gene calls are TRBV7-2 and TRBJ2-1, with unresolved D. Germline V lookup: CDR1 SGHTA, CDR2 FQGNSA. Trimming removed 5 bases from V and 2 bases from J, with 4 bases in between. The CDR3 totals 12 residues. CDR3 amino acids: CASSDPYNEQFF. In nucleotides, the CDR3 is TGTGCCAGCAGCGACCCCTACAATGAGCAGTTCTTC.

This clonotype has only a few counts. The V gene is TRBV10-3, the J gene TRBJ1-4; possibly TRBD1 for D (6 bases). This CDR3 is 16 amino acids long. Looked up from germline, CDR1 is ENHRY and CDR2 is SYGVKD. V shed 3 bases and J shed 5 bases, with 16 bases lying between them. DNA of the CDR3: TGTGCCATCAGTGATCCGGACCTGGGACAAAATGAAAAACTGTTTTTT. The encoded protein is CAISDPDLGQNEKLFF.

This clonotype was observed a handful of times. The J gene is TRBJ2-7, the V gene TRBV6-5, with TRBD2 as a possible D gene (5 bases). Germline-derived CDR1 and CDR2 are MNHEY and SVGAGI. Trimming took off 10 bases at V and 0 bases at J, with 22 bases between the two ends. This CDR3 region has 16 residues. DNA of the CDR3: TGTGCCACCCAAAACTCGGGGTCAGGAATCTCCTACGAGCAGTACTTC. Protein product: CATQNSGSGISYEQYF.

Details on this clonotype: No conserved phenylalanine or tryptophan ends this CDR3, so it is likely a read error. It is unclear where the CDR3 begins or ends on the DNA, so no DNA is shown, and the CDR3 is as TCRdb lists it. This chain uses TRBV7-9 with TRBJ2-1. The germline gives CDR1 SEHNR, CDR2 FQNEAQ (reference sequence). Counting both end residues, the CDR3 totals 12 amino acids. CDR3 residues: CASSLDFLRVLV.

This clonotype was observed many times. V usage is TRBV7-8 and J usage is TRBJ1-6; 9 nucleotides align to TRBD1. CDR3 length equals 18 residues. The ends lost 2 bases at V and 7 bases at J; junction bases unmatched: 12. CDR1 is SGHVS, CDR2 FQNEAQ, per germline. DNA of the CDR3: TGTGCCAGCAGCTTACGGATCACAGGGGGCCGGGTAAATTCACCCCTCCACTTT. This translates into CASSLRITGGRVNSPLHF.

Only a few counts were recorded for this clonotype. The rearrangement links TRBV7-2 to TRBJ2-7; the match to TRBD1 covers 7 bases. The CDR3 runs to 14 residues. CDR1 is SGHTA, CDR2 FQGNSA, per germline. J gave up 7 bases and V 6 bases, and 12 bases lay outside the gene matches. CDR3 in DNA: TGTGCCAGCAGTGTAGGACAGGCCATGGAAGAGCAGTACTTC. Protein product: CASSVGQAMEEQYF.

This rearrangement joins TRBV7-8 to TRBJ2-1; 8 nucleotides agree with TRBD1. The germline V gene has CDR1 SGHVS and CDR2 FQNEAQ. This CDR3 has 17 residues. The ends lost 2 bases at V and 1 base at J; junction bases unmatched: 7. CDR3 sequence (DNA): TGTGCCAGCAGCTTAAGGTCAGGGGGCGGATCCTACAATGAGCAGTTCTTC. It translates to CASSLRSGGGSYNEQFF. Supplemented by reference TRBV7-8 and TRBJ2-1, the full variable domain reads GAGVSQSPRYKVAKRGQDVALRCDPISGHVSLFWYQQALGQGPEFLTYFQNEAQLDKSGLPSDRFFAERPEGSVSTLKIQRTQQEDSAVYLCASSLRSGGGSYNEQFFGPGTRLTVL.

This clonotype was seen a handful of times. The rearrangement links TRBV4-1 to TRBJ2-1; 8 bases are shared with TRBD2. CDR1 is MGHRA and CDR2 is YSYEKL in the germline V gene. This CDR3 spans 14 amino acids. V dropped 4 bases and J dropped 8; count of bases not matched to a gene: 7. This CDR3 is CASSRRGGIYEQFF. The CDR3 bases are TGCGCCAGCAGCCGCCGCGGGGGGATCTATGAGCAGTTCTTC.

CDR3 in DNA: TGTGCCAGCAGTGAAAATGAAAAACTGTTTTTT. Its protein is CASSENEKLFF. The gene calls are TRBV2 and TRBJ1-4, with D uncertain. Germline V lookup: CDR1 SNHLY, CDR2 FYNNEI. The CDR3 loop spans 11 amino acids. V was clipped by 2 bases and J by 5 bases, with 0 bases between them.

This clonotype was observed at least ten times. This sequence joins TRBV7-9 and TRBJ2-1; 10 nucleotides agree with TRBD2. In germline, CDR1 is SEHNR, CDR2 FQNEAQ (reference sequence). Unmatched junction bases numbered 4, after V lost 2 bases and J lost 6 bases. This CDR3 contains 15 residues. The CDR3 spells CASSLTSGAPNEQFF. In nucleotides, the CDR3 is TGTGCCAGCAGCTTAACTAGCGGGGCGCCCAATGAGCAGTTCTTC.

This chain uses TRBV7-2 with TRBJ2-5; D assignment may be TRBD1 or TRBD2 (6 bases each). The CDR3 loop spans 15 amino acids. Germline CDR1 SGHTA, CDR2 FQGNSA. V lost 8 bases and J 1 base, leaving 17 bases between the germline ends. In DNA, the CDR3 is TGTGCCAGCGGGGCGGGACAAGGAGTCCAAGAGACCCAGTACTTC. Its protein is CASGAGQGVQETQYF.

In its sample, this clonotype was seen many times. This rearrangement joins TRBV20-1 to TRBJ2-3; tentatively, D is TRBD1 or TRBD2 (6 bases each). The CDR3 is 14 amino acids. Germline V lookup: CDR1 DFQATT, CDR2 SNEGSKA (reference sequence). Trimming stripped 3 bases from V and 2 bases from J, with 12 bases between. The CDR3 DNA is TGCAGTGCTAGGCGAAGGGGGGCCACAGATACGCAGTATTTT. Protein product: CSARRRGATDTQYF.

This clonotype has a handful of counts. The chain couples TRBV27 to TRBJ2-7; 10 positions agree with TRBD1. Trimming at V came to 3 bases and at J to 6 bases, leaving 2 bases not matched to a gene. Germline CDR1 and CDR2: MNHEY and SMNVEV (reference sequence). The CDR3 has 13 amino acids. The CDR3 is CASSFGTGAEQYF. In DNA, the CDR3 is TGTGCCAGCAGTTTTGGGACAGGGGCCGAGCAGTACTTC.

This clonotype was detected ten times or more. The chain combines TRBV7-8 with TRBJ1-3, with D unclear. Between the trimmed V and J ends, which lost 1 base and 0 bases, there was a span of 4 bases. CDR1 SGHVS and CDR2 FQNEAQ come from the germline V gene. There are 14 residues in the CDR3. CDR3 nucleotides: TGTGCCAGCAGCTTAGACCGCTCTGGAAACACCATATATTTT. It specifies CASSLDRSGNTIYF.

This clonotype appeared a few times. This chain links TRBV4-1 with TRBJ1-1; tentative D call: TRBD1 (5 bases). The V gene's germline CDR1 is MGHRA and CDR2 YSYEKL. V lost 0 bases and J lost 8, with 13 bases in between. The CDR3 runs to 14 residues. This CDR3 reads CASSQDTREGEAFF. Written as DNA, the CDR3 is TGCGCCAGCAGCCAAGATACCCGGGAGGGGGAAGCTTTCTTT.

This chain connects TRBV12-3 or TRBV12-4 to TRBJ2-7; D is tentatively TRBD1 or TRBD2 (5 bases each). CDR3 length: 14 amino acids. Trimming took off 2 bases at V and 6 bases at J, with 14 bases between the two ends. The CDR3 reads CASSLRGGLSEQYF. The CDR3 DNA reads as TGTGCCAGCAGTTTAAGGGGCGGGTTGTCCGAGCAGTACTTC.

V usage is TRBV2 and J usage is TRBJ2-1; TRBD1 aligns across 8 bases. Germline V CDR1 and CDR2: SNHLY, FYNNEI. The CDR3 is 14 amino acids. V lost 8 bases to trimming and J lost 4 bases; unmatched junction nucleotides: 7. CDR3 region: CASQGQEVYNEQFF. The CDR3, as DNA: TGTGCCAGCCAGGGACAGGAAGTGTACAATGAGCAGTTCTTC.

The rearrangement joins TRBV19 to TRBJ1-2; 7 bases align to TRBD1. The ends lost 8 bases at V and 4 bases at J; junction bases unmatched: 7. The CDR3 consists of 13 residues. Germline V gene data show CDR1 as LNHDA and CDR2 as SQIVND (reference sequence). The CDR3 coding sequence is TGTGCCAGTCAAGAAGGGGGCGCCTATGGCTACACCTTC. Its protein product is CASQEGGAYGYTF.

The CDR3, as DNA: TGCGCCAGCAGCCAAACCCGATACAGGGGGGACTATGGCTACACCTTC. The encoded protein is CASSQTRYRGDYGYTF. V gene TRBV4-3 combines with J gene TRBJ1-2, with 8 bases lining up with TRBD1. This CDR3 region has 16 residues. V shed 2 bases and J 3 bases; nucleotides not matched to a gene: 8. Germline CDR1 LGHNA, CDR2 YSLEER.

J is TRBJ1-1 and V is TRBV6-2 or TRBV6-3; D possibly corresponds to TRBD1 (5 bases). The CDR3 is made up of 16 amino acids. CDR1 MNHEY and CDR2 SVGEGT come from the germline V gene. Trimming pared 4 bases from V and 3 bases from J, leaving 18 bases between. DNA for the CDR3: TGTGCCAGCAGTTTCATTAGGTACAGGAGTCACACTGAAGCTTTCTTT. This encodes CASSFIRYRSHTEAFF.

The chain joins TRBV3-1 to TRBJ2-2, with D possibly being TRBD1 or TRBD2 (5 bases each). The length of the CDR3 is 19 residues. V lost 0 bases, J lost 6 bases, and 23 bases lay in between. Germline loops: CDR1 LGHDT, CDR2 YNNKEL (reference sequence). The CDR3 DNA is TGTGCCAGCAGCCAAGAAAGAATAGTCGGACACGGGAATCCCGGGGAGCTGTTTTTT. Encoded protein: CASSQERIVGHGNPGELFF. The entire variable domain, with the rest obtained from reference TRBV3-1 and TRBJ2-2, is as follows: DTAVSQTPKYLVTQMGNDKSIKCEQNLGHDTMYWYKQDSKKFLKIMFSYNNKELIINETVPNRFSPKSPDKAHLNLHINSLELGDSAVYFCASSQERIVGHGNPGELFFGEGSRLTVL.

This clonotype was found a few times. The V and J genes are TRBV11-2 and TRBJ2-7; D gene unclear. This CDR3 contains 11 residues. Germline loops: CDR1 SGHAT, CDR2 FQNNGV. V was cut by 0 bases and J by 5 bases, with 2 bases left in between. The CDR3 reads CASSLDHEQYF. The CDR3 DNA reads TGTGCCAGCAGCTTAGACCACGAGCAGTACTTC.

Worth noting for this clonotype: This may arise from a read error, as a much more abundant clone is one base away. This rearrangement joins TRBV7-8 to TRBJ2-7; tentatively, D is TRBD1 (6 bases). Trimming cost V 1 base and J 2 bases, with 9 bases left between them. Germline V gene lookup returns CDR1 SGHVS and CDR2 FQNEAQ. The CDR3 contains 14 residues. The CDR3: CASSLGGRPYEQYF. The DNA of the CDR3 is TGTGCCAGCAGCTTAGGGGGGCGGCCCTACGAGCAGTACTTC.

The chain has TRBV11-2 and TRBJ2-7; 8 bases map to TRBD1. Germline values: CDR1 SGHAT, CDR2 FQNNGV. Losses at the gene ends were 5 bases for V and 1 base for J; bases not matched to a gene: 4. The CDR3 is 14 amino acids. The CDR3 reads CASSRGTGSYEQYF. The CDR3 DNA is TGTGCCAGCAGCAGAGGGACAGGTTCCTACGAGCAGTACTTC.

The chain joins TRBV10-3 to TRBJ1-5; possible D gene TRBD1, 5 bases. V was trimmed by 2 bases and J by 2 bases, leaving 13 bases between them. CDR3 size: 16 residues. Germline CDR1 reads ENHRY; CDR2 reads SYGVKD. CDR3 DNA sequence: TGTGCCATCAGTGAGGGGGGAATGGTGGGCAATCAGCCCCAGCATTTT. Translation: CAISEGGMVGNQPQHF.

The chain employs TRBV7-9 and TRBJ2-7; the D gene is possibly TRBD1 (6 bases). V lost 1 base to trimming and J lost 5 bases, with 9 bases between them. The CDR3 is made up of 13 amino acids. Germline CDR1 and CDR2: SEHNR and FQNEAQ (reference sequence). The CDR3 DNA sequence: TGTGCCAGCAGCTTAGTCAGGGGCCACGAGCAGTACTTC. Its protein product is CASSLVRGHEQYF.

This clonotype has only a few counts. The CDR3 protein is CASSLVGAIYGYTF. In DNA, the CDR3 is TGTGCCAGCAGCTTAGTCGGCGCCATCTATGGCTACACCTTC. The V call is TRBV7-6, the J call TRBJ1-2; D uncertain. This CDR3 spans 14 amino acids. Per the germline V gene, CDR1 is SGHVS and CDR2 is FNYEAQ. Trimming took 1 base from V and 4 from J, leaving 10 bases between them.

V is TRBV9 and J is TRBJ1-6; TRBD1 is a possible D gene (6 bases). Germline assignment: CDR1 SGDLS and CDR2 YYNGEE. The V gene lost 3 bases and the J gene lost 0 bases, with 16 bases spanning the gap. The CDR3 covers 18 residues. The DNA for the CDR3 is TGTGCCAGCAGCGCAAAGTTAACAGGGAGCTCCTATAATTCACCCCTCCACTTT. Its translation is CASSAKLTGSSYNSPLHF.